Below, 4 T cell receptor beta chains from the same sample are listed, as sequenced in a study of preoperative IRX-2 immunotherapy in early breast cancer. Treatment described: preoperative locoregional IRX-2 cytokine immunotherapy. The data were produced by immunoSEQ multiplex PCR, yet TCRdb's version contains in-frame clones alone and is incomplete. The data contain tens of thousands of clones, about 90% of them singletons. Specimen: tumor tissue, collected after IRX-2 immunotherapy. These TCRs come from a human donor with breast cancer.

The chain employs TRBV11-3 and TRBJ2-3; a weak D match, TRBD2 (6 bases). The length of the CDR3 is 15 residues. Per germline, CDR1 SGHNT and CDR2 YENEEA. V was cut by 2 bases and J by 3 bases, with 12 bases left in between. The CDR3 loop is CASSLNPGVTDTQYF. CDR3 sequence (DNA): TGTGCCAGCAGCTTAAATCCGGGAGTAACAGATACGCAGTATTTT.

This rearrangement joins TRBV5-1 to TRBJ1-1; D unclear. Germline values: CDR1 SGHRS, CDR2 YFSETQ. CDR3 length: 14 residues. Trimming took 4 bases from V and 0 from J, leaving 10 bases between them. The CDR3 DNA is TGCGCCAGCAGCAGACGGACGGTGAACACTGAAGCTTTCTTT. Translation: CASSRRTVNTEAFF.

The chain is built from TRBV7-1 and TRBJ2-5, with a tentative D call TRBD2 (6 bases). TRBV7-1 is reported as an ORF; its role is uncertain. The CDR3 is 15 amino acids. V dropped 4 bases and J dropped 1 base, with 13 bases sitting between them. CDR3 DNA: TGTGCCAGCAGCTTAGTAGGAGGGGCCCAAGAGACCCAGTACTTC. Amino acid sequence: CASSLVGGAQETQYF.

The chain couples TRBV5-1 to TRBJ2-3; possible D gene TRBD1, 6 bases. This CDR3 has 14 residues. V lost 4 bases and J lost 2, with 11 bases in between. CDR1 is SGHRS and CDR2 is YFSETQ in the germline V gene. The CDR3 DNA follows: TGCGCCAGCAGCGACGGACAGATCACAGATACGCAGTATTTT. This sequence encodes CASSDGQITDTQYF.